The 26 T cell receptor beta chains below were found in one sample sequenced in a study of control samples from healthy donors and cancer patients. TCRdb keeps only in-frame clones here, not all; method: immunoSEQ multiplex PCR. Altogether about 140,000 clones are present, about 86% being singletons, with the ten largest covering approximately 1.7%. Sequences were obtained from blood. The receptors here all came from a man aged 18 to 35 in good health.

The chain uses TRBV4-1 and TRBJ2-5; TRBD1 aligns across 8 bases. The CDR3 has 15 residues. V lost 3 bases and J lost 4; bases outside the gene matches: 7. Germline V CDR1 and CDR2: MGHRA, YSYEKL. CDR3 sequence: CASSHQTGVRETQYF. For the CDR3, the DNA is TGCGCCAGCAGCCACCAGACAGGGGTCAGAGAGACCCAGTACTTC.

The rearrangement uses TRBV7-2 and TRBJ1-6, with D unresolved. Deletions cut 1 base from V and 8 bases from J, with 6 bases between. Germline V CDR1 and CDR2: SGHTA, FQGNSA. The CDR3 consists of 13 residues. The CDR3, as DNA: TGTGCCAGCAGCTTAGGGGTGGATTCACCCCTCCACTTT. This sequence encodes CASSLGVDSPLHF.

CDR3 sequence (DNA): TGTGCCAGCAGCTTACGACAGGGGGAGACCCAGTACTTC. As protein: CASSLRQGETQYF. This chain uses TRBV7-8 with TRBJ2-5; 8 bases line up with TRBD1. Unmatched junction bases numbered 1, after V lost 2 bases and J lost 5 bases. The germline gives CDR1 SGHVS, CDR2 FQNEAQ. The CDR3 spans 13 residues.

V and J are TRBV6-2 or TRBV6-3 and TRBJ1-2; no clear D. Germline-derived CDR1 and CDR2 are MNHEY and SVGEGT. V lost 0 bases, J lost 6 bases, and 11 bases lay in between. This CDR3 has 14 amino acids. CDR3 loop: CASSYSEESHGYTF. The CDR3 nucleotides are TGTGCCAGCAGTTACTCCGAAGAGTCGCATGGCTACACCTTC.

The genes are TRBV19 and TRBJ1-6; TRBD1 aligns across 8 bases. CDR1 and CDR2 (germline): LNHDA, SQIVND (reference sequence). The CDR3 is 15 amino acids. J gave up 6 bases and V 3 bases, and 4 bases lay outside the gene matches. For the CDR3, the DNA is TGTGCCAGTAGTATCCAGGGGGCTAGTAATTCACCCCTCCACTTT. This codes for CASSIQGASNSPLHF.

CDR3 sequence: CASSYGTVYNEQFF. Here the CDR3 DNA reads TGTGCCAGCAGTTACGGGACGGTATACAATGAGCAGTTCTTC. The rearrangement links TRBV6-5 to TRBJ2-1; possibly TRBD1 or TRBD2 for D (5 bases each). Trimming removed 2 bases at V and 4 bases at J, with 9 bases between. The CDR3 contains 14 residues. The germline V gene encodes CDR1 MNHEY and CDR2 SVGAGI.

The V gene is TRBV28, the J gene TRBJ2-7, with TRBD1 matching over 10 bases. Germline V gives CDR1 MDHEN, CDR2 SYDVKM. Unmatched junction bases numbered 3, after V lost 5 bases and J lost 2 bases. This CDR3 spans 14 amino acids. CDR3 loop: CASSPGTGAYEQYF. For the CDR3, the DNA is TGTGCCAGCAGTCCCGGGACAGGGGCCTACGAGCAGTACTTC.

The chain is built from TRBV5-4 and TRBJ2-7, with D possibly TRBD1 on 6 matching bases. CDR1 and CDR2 (germline): SGHNT, YYREEE (reference sequence). CDR3 length: 13 residues. V lost 4 bases, J lost 1 base, and 9 bases lay in between. The CDR3 bases are TGTGCCAGCAGCCGAACAGGGTCCTACGAGCAGTACTTC. Translation gives CASSRTGSYEQYF.

The chain uses TRBV7-3 and TRBJ2-7; 7 nucleotides line up with TRBD1. With 2 bases clipped from V and 5 bases from J, the junction kept 3 bases outside the gene matches. The germline CDR1 and CDR2 sequences are SGHTA and FQGTGA. The CDR3 covers 13 residues. The CDR3 here is CASSLDRENEQYF. The CDR3, as DNA: TGTGCCAGCAGCTTAGACAGGGAGAACGAGCAGTACTTC.

The gene calls are TRBV13 and TRBJ2-5; D unresolved. With 0 bases removed from V and 2 bases from J, the gap between germline ends came to 7 bases. CDR3 size: 14 residues. Germline assignment: CDR1 PRHDT and CDR2 FYEKMQ (reference sequence). CDR3: CASSLGVAQETQYF. DNA for the CDR3: TGTGCCAGCAGCTTAGGGGTGGCACAAGAGACCCAGTACTTC.

This clone was picked up a small number of times. The V call is TRBV7-2, the J call TRBJ1-5; D not certain. CDR1 and CDR2 from the germline V gene are SGHTA and FQGNSA. CDR3 size: 14 residues. V was pared by 6 bases and J by 7 bases, with 16 bases between. Here the CDR3 DNA reads TGTGCCAGCAGTCCGACACGAAACGGGCAGCCCCAGCATTTT. Its protein product is CASSPTRNGQPQHF.

The J gene is TRBJ2-7, the V gene TRBV6-5; 11 nucleotides align to TRBD1. Germline CDR1 reads MNHEY; CDR2 reads SVGAGI. CDR3 length: 14 residues. The V segment lost 4 bases and the J segment 5 bases; nucleotides outside the gene matches: 4. In nucleotides, the CDR3 is TGTGCCAGCAGTTTCTCGGGACAGGGGGACGAGCAGTACTTC. This codes for CASSFSGQGDEQYF.

In this sample, this clone turned up a few times. V is TRBV7-2 and J is TRBJ2-3, with D tentatively TRBD1 (5 bases). Trimming took 3 bases from V and 2 from J, leaving 12 bases between them. Germline loops: CDR1 SGHTA, CDR2 FQGNSA. The CDR3 consists of 15 residues. CDR3 amino acids: CASSLRGQPTDTQYF. DNA for the CDR3: TGTGCCAGCAGCTTGCGAGGACAACCCACAGATACGCAGTATTTT.

This clone was seen a single time. J is TRBJ1-4 and V is TRBV11-2; 8 bases match TRBD1. With V trimmed by 4 bases and J by 1 base, 2 bases remained unmatched. The CDR3 covers 15 residues. The germline V gene encodes CDR1 SGHAT and CDR2 FQNNGV. In nucleotides, the CDR3 is TGTGCCAGCAGCTCCGACAGGGGAACTAATGAAAAACTGTTTTTT. Its protein is CASSSDRGTNEKLFF.

The chain couples TRBV18 to TRBJ1-1; 8 positions match TRBD1. Germline V gene lookup returns CDR1 KGHSH and CDR2 LQKENI. With V trimmed by 2 bases and J by 1 base, 0 bases remained unmatched. The CDR3 covers 14 residues. The CDR3 region has the DNA TGTGCCAGCTCACCAGACAGGGGGAACACTGAAGCTTTCTTT. This translates into CASSPDRGNTEAFF.

This sequence joins TRBV5-4 and TRBJ2-1; 10 bases are shared with TRBD2. The germline V gene has CDR1 SGHNT and CDR2 YYREEE (reference sequence). The CDR3 runs to 17 residues. Losses at the gene ends were 4 bases for V and 7 bases for J; bases not matched to a gene: 14. The CDR3 spells CASSPNPGAGGGNEQFF. In DNA, the CDR3 is TGTGCCAGCAGCCCCAACCCAGGAGCGGGGGGGGGTAATGAGCAGTTCTTC.

This clone appeared a single time. The chain couples TRBV11-3 to TRBJ2-7; D not certain. The CDR3 has 13 amino acids. CDR1 and CDR2 (germline): SGHNT, YENEEA. Trimming removed 2 bases at V and 3 bases at J, with 8 bases between. The CDR3 loop reads CASSLNSGYEQYF. CDR3 sequence (DNA): TGTGCCAGCAGCTTAAATTCGGGCTACGAGCAGTACTTC. Full variable domain (rest looked up from reference TRBV11-3 and TRBJ2-7): EAGVVQSPRYKIIEKKQPVAFWCNPISGHNTLYWYLQNLGQGPELLIRYENEEAVDDSQLPKDRFSAERLKGVDSTLKIQPAELGDSAVYLCASSLNSGYEQYFGPGTRLTVT.

This sequence joins TRBV7-8 and TRBJ2-3; the D gene is possibly TRBD1 (5 bases). This CDR3 is built from 17 residues. V gave up 1 base and J gave up 0 bases, with 14 bases separating them. Germline values: CDR1 SGHVS, CDR2 FQNEAQ. In nucleotides, the CDR3 is TGTGCCAGCAGCTTAGGGCCCGGACACCCGAGCACAGATACGCAGTATTTT. Translating gives CASSLGPGHPSTDTQYF.

V usage is TRBV4-3 and J usage is TRBJ2-2; the D gene is possibly TRBD1 (6 bases). Germline CDR1 is LGHNA and CDR2 is YSLEER. V lost 0 bases to trimming and J lost 0 bases, with 11 bases between them. CDR3 size: 17 residues. The CDR3 here is CASSQDWAGANTGELFF. The CDR3 DNA follows: TGCGCCAGCAGCCAAGATTGGGCAGGGGCGAACACCGGGGAGCTGTTTTTT.

Only one count was recorded for this clone. CDR3 DNA: TGTGCCAGCAGCCTCAATGAGCGGGGACTGTGGAATGAGCAGTTCTTC. Amino acid sequence: CASSLNERGLWNEQFF. This chain uses TRBV5-6 with TRBJ2-1, with TRBD2 matching 7 bases. Losses at the gene ends were 4 bases for V and 7 bases for J; bases not matched to a gene: 14. Germline CDR1 and CDR2: SGHDT and YYEEEE. The CDR3 has 16 amino acids.

The genes are TRBV12-3 or TRBV12-4 and TRBJ1-1, with D tentatively TRBD1 (6 bases). The CDR3 totals 13 residues. V lost 7 bases and J lost 11, with 20 bases in between. The CDR3 bases are TGTGCCAGCACCCCGGTGGGGGGCATCGACGCTTTCTTT. It translates to CASTPVGGIDAFF.

The rearrangement links TRBV28 to TRBJ2-7; D call uncertain. There are 11 residues in the CDR3. The V gene's germline CDR1 is MDHEN and CDR2 SYDVKM. Trimming took off 4 bases at V and 4 bases at J, with 5 bases between the two ends. In nucleotides, the CDR3 is TGTGCCAGCAGTTCCCGGTACGAGCAGTACTTC. It encodes CASSSRYEQYF.

This chain joins TRBV6-6 and TRBJ1-2, with 10 nucleotides matching TRBD1. The J segment lost 8 bases and the V segment lost 5 bases, leaving 11 bases of the junction unmatched. CDR3 size: 15 residues. Germline assignment: CDR1 MNHNY and CDR2 SVGAGI (reference sequence). CDR3 in DNA: TGTGCCAGCAGTCAACCTCGACAGGGGGCGCGGGGCTACACCTTC. As protein: CASSQPRQGARGYTF.

Of note for this clone: One junction end does not reproduce the germline sequence, and a read error may be involved. The chain links TRBV6-2 or TRBV6-3 to TRBJ2-7, with 9 bases that match TRBD1. The CDR3 extends over 16 amino acids. Germline CDR1 is MNHEY and CDR2 is SVGEGT. The chain's CDR3 is CASSDSSGQGAYEQYF. CDR3 nucleotide sequence: TGTGCCAGCAGTGACTCCTCGGGACAGGGCGCCTACGAGCAGTACTTC.

This clone was seen a few times. The chain employs TRBV28 and TRBJ2-1, with 9 positions matching TRBD2. The CDR3 is made up of 19 amino acids. The germline V gene has CDR1 MDHEN and CDR2 SYDVKM. V was pared by 3 bases and J by 8 bases, with 20 bases of the junction left unmatched. CDR3 amino acids: CASSFPAPGASGDLHEQFF. The DNA of the CDR3 is TGTGCCAGCAGTTTTCCCGCCCCTGGGGCTAGCGGGGATCTGCATGAGCAGTTCTTC.

The rearrangement links TRBV11-2 to TRBJ2-1, with 11 positions matching TRBD1. The CDR3 length is 17 residues. Germline V gene sequence: CDR1 SGHAT, CDR2 FQNNGV. Unmatched junction bases numbered 10, after V lost 5 bases and J lost 4 bases. CDR3 nucleotides: TGTGCCAGCAGCCGTACTTCCGGGACAGGGGGTTACAATGAGCAGTTCTTC. It yields the protein CASSRTSGTGGYNEQFF.